The present TCR beta chain was sequenced within a study of cytomegalovirus exposure and HLA in healthy donors. Study-level information: A later analysis reported the same platform for the 90 to 150 validation repertoires and the roughly 700 first-cohort repertoires.

Produced via immunoSEQ multiplex PCR; TCRdb's table is partial and in-frame only. This sample has under 85,000 clones, with roughly 94% found just once. Donors were drawn from the approximately 110-subject validation cohort, separate from the approximately 640-subject first cohort. This clone showed up just once. The antigen is unknown. Whole-study results and caveats: Many donors shared some public TCRs, even though most TCR sequences were rare. Cytomegalovirus-associated TCR beta chains were listed, numbering some 170.

Germline values: CDR1 MNHEY, CDR2 SVGAGI. The CDR3 is 15 amino acids. Deletions cut 2 bases from V and 1 base from J, with 9 bases between. Material for sequencing was PBMCs. The V gene is TRBV6-5, the J gene TRBJ1-3; D is uncertain. This clonotype was sampled from a woman younger than 30 in good health and CMV-seropositive. The CDR3 sequence: CASSYEGKSGNTIYF. Here the CDR3 DNA reads TGTGCCAGCAGTTACGAGGGAAAATCTGGAAACACCATATATTTT.